This entry concerns a single TCR beta chain. Its matching antigen is unknown. A single base separates this from a much larger clone, so it may be a read error. Peripheral blood samples of roughly 9.8 milliliters were drawn from each donor. Alongside a J-beta primer mix, a sample-barcoded 5' primer served in a second PCR lasting about 7 to 12 cycles. TCRdb re-analysed the 5' RACE reads in MiXCR, keeping a single row per CDR3 protein. The data contain 850,000 to 950,000 distinct CDR3 sequences, 29% of them seen just once; the ten biggest clones take up about 18%. The sample comes from a study of blood T cells in healthy people across ages. V lost 3 bases and J 0 bases, leaving 10 bases between the germline ends. This CDR3 has 15 residues. Germline CDR1 reads SGHRS; CDR2 reads YFSETQ. Study-wide results and limits: With age, beta diversity per million T cells declined roughly linearly, significantly by around 43.

This TCR derives from a woman older than 75 in good health. The chain carries TRBV5-1 and TRBJ2-1; possible D gene TRBD1, 5 bases. The material sequenced was blood. CDR3 DNA sequence: TGCGCCAGCAGCTGGACGACAGCCTCCTACAATGAGCAGTTCTTC. This encodes CASSWTTASYNEQFF. The full variable domain, rest sourced from reference TRBV5-1 and TRBJ2-1, is KAGVTQTPRYLIKTRGQQVTLSCSPISGHRSVSWYQQTPGQGLQFLFEYFSETQRNKGNFPGRFSGRQFSNSRSEMNVSTLELGDSALYLCASSWTTASYNEQFFGPGTRLTVL.